This T cell receptor beta chain was recovered during a study of T cell responses to AZD1222 COVID-19 vaccine. The protocol was immunoSEQ multiplex PCR, while the TCRdb copy is restricted to in-frame clones and leaves out a portion. Among about 150,000 clones listed, 87% were seen once. With V trimmed by 4 bases and J by 3 bases, 3 bases remained unmatched. Germline assignment: CDR1 SGHDN and CDR2 FVKESK. This CDR3 comprises 14 residues. The clonotype originates from an adult who received the AZD1222 COVID-19 vaccine. The chain couples TRBV14 to TRBJ1-5; 7 bases agree with TRBD1. The sequenced sample was peripheral blood, obtained 28 days after the second AZD1222 dose. In DNA, the CDR3 is TGTGCCAGCAGCCTGGGGACAGTCAATCAGCCCCAGCATTTT. It encodes CASSLGTVNQPQHF.